These 27 T cell receptor beta chains were all obtained from the same sample, sequenced in a study of T cells in Graves' hyperthyroidism and ophthalmopathy. Amplified TCR beta CDR3 regions derived from RNA transcripts. With the HTBI primer set, the TCR CDR3 went through a first round of RT-PCR. TCRdb reprocessed the multiplex PCR reads via MiXCR and lists one record per CDR3 protein. Of 400,000 or so distinct CDR3 sequences in the sample, about 14% were seen once. Source material: blood. Receptors were obtained from a woman in her twenties or thirties with Graves' ophthalmopathy.

The rearrangement joins TRBV10-3 to TRBJ2-1, with a weak D call TRBD1 (5 bases). The CDR3 extends over 14 amino acids. The germline V gene encodes CDR1 ENHRY and CDR2 SYGVKD. V was shortened by 2 bases and J by 4 bases, with 9 bases between the two germline ends. CDR3 sequence reads: CAISEVREYNEQFF. The CDR3, as DNA: TGTGCCATCAGTGAGGTCAGGGAATACAATGAGCAGTTCTTC.

This clonotype was detected many times. J is TRBJ2-2 and V is TRBV28; D might be TRBD2 (6 bases). The germline V gene has CDR1 MDHEN and CDR2 SYDVKM. Trimming took 5 bases from V and 5 from J, leaving 18 bases between them. The CDR3 is made up of 16 amino acids. The chain's CDR3 is CASSRLGESGTGELFF. The CDR3 DNA reads as TGTGCCAGCAGTCGACTGGGGGAGAGCGGGACCGGGGAGCTGTTTTTT.

This clonotype occurred many times. The genes are TRBV5-8 and TRBJ2-3, with D perhaps TRBD1 (6 bases). CDR1 and CDR2 from the germline V gene are SGHTS and YDEGEE. The CDR3 extends over 13 amino acids. V lost 4 bases to trimming and J lost 3 bases, with 9 bases between them. CDR3 DNA sequence: TGTGCCAGCAGCATCAGGGGTACAGATACGCAGTATTTT. Its translation: CASSIRGTDTQYF.

This clonotype was counted at least ten times. CDR3 residues: CASSGTGDTYEQYF. CDR3 nucleotides: TGTGCCAGCTCGGGGACAGGAGATACCTACGAGCAGTACTTC. The chain recombines TRBV18 with TRBJ2-7; 8 nucleotides match TRBD1. Unmatched junction bases numbered 6, after V lost 6 bases and J lost 2 bases. This CDR3 has 14 residues. CDR1 and CDR2 (germline): KGHSH, LQKENI.

This clonotype was observed a few times. J is TRBJ2-4 and V is TRBV6-5, with 8 bases fitting TRBD2. The CDR3 runs to 15 residues. The germline gives CDR1 MNHEY, CDR2 SVGAGI. V shed 1 base, J shed 9 bases, and the junction held 8 bases outside the gene matches. CDR3 nucleotide sequence: TGTGCCAGCAGTTACTTTGGGACTAGAGGGAGCATTCAGTACTTC. Amino acids: CASSYFGTRGSIQYF.

This clonotype was seen at least ten times. The chain carries TRBV7-2 and TRBJ2-5, with D unclear. This CDR3 is built from 14 residues. CDR1 is SGHTA and CDR2 is FQGNSA in the germline V gene. V lost 0 bases and J lost 2, with 7 bases in between. This CDR3 is CASSLAEGQETQYF. DNA of the CDR3: TGTGCCAGCAGCTTAGCGGAAGGGCAAGAGACCCAGTACTTC.

This clonotype has more than one count but fewer than ten. The chain employs TRBV2 and TRBJ2-5; 12 positions match TRBD2. V lost 6 bases to trimming and J lost 5 bases; unmatched junction nucleotides: 13. The CDR3 totals 17 residues. The germline V gene has CDR1 SNHLY and CDR2 FYNNEI. Written as DNA, the CDR3 is TGTGCCAGCAGCGGACTAGCGGGGCCCGCGAGGGAGGAGACCCAGTACTTC. This gives the protein CASSGLAGPAREETQYF.

This clonotype showed up many times. A read error may produce the germline difference seen at one junction end. V gene TRBV7-7 combines with J gene TRBJ2-1, with 8 positions matching TRBD2. Germline V gives CDR1 SSHAT, CDR2 FNYEAQ (reference sequence). This CDR3 is built from 16 residues. The CDR3 region is CASSPRGAGANNEQFF. The CDR3 DNA is TGTGCTAGCAGCCCGCGGGGAGCGGGGGCAAACAATGAGCAGTTCTTC.

This clonotype showed up many times. This chain joins TRBV2 and TRBJ2-1; D gene uncertain. Germline loops: CDR1 SNHLY, CDR2 FYNNEI. The CDR3 runs 13 residues. Trimming stripped 8 bases from V and 1 base from J, with 9 bases between. The CDR3 nucleotides are TGTGCCAGCGCAGTTGGATCCTACAATGAGCAGTTCTTC. This codes for CASAVGSYNEQFF.

This clonotype was picked up a small number of times. The rearrangement joins TRBV2 to TRBJ1-4; TRBD1 matches at 9 bases. Germline loops: CDR1 SNHLY, CDR2 FYNNEI. The ends lost 8 bases at V and 7 bases at J; junction bases unmatched: 11. This CDR3 has 15 amino acids. In DNA form, the CDR3 reads TGTGCCAGCGGGGCAACAGGGGGCTGGGGTGAAAAACTGTTTTTT. As protein: CASGATGGWGEKLFF.

The table lists this clonotype with many counts. This rearrangement joins TRBV5-1 to TRBJ1-1, with D maybe TRBD1 (5 bases). This CDR3 region has 17 residues. Trimming left V 0 bases short and J 4 bases short, with 19 bases between. Germline CDR1 reads SGHRS; CDR2 reads YFSETQ. CDR3 sequence: CASSLASGGNRPTEAFF. The CDR3 coding sequence is TGCGCCAGCAGCTTGGCAAGTGGGGGGAATAGGCCCACTGAAGCTTTCTTT.

In its sample, this clonotype was seen a few times. V gene TRBV6-6 combines with J gene TRBJ2-4; TRBD1 matches 12 bases. The CDR3 is 16 residues long. CDR1 and CDR2 from the germline V gene are MNHNY and SVGAGI (reference sequence). V dropped 2 bases and J dropped 5; count of bases not matched to a gene: 4. The CDR3 here is CASSYRDRGPQNIQYF. CDR3 nucleotide sequence: TGTGCCAGCAGTTACAGGGACAGGGGGCCCCAAAACATTCAGTACTTC.

J is TRBJ2-2 and V is TRBV5-1, with TRBD1 matching 8 bases. Losses at the gene ends were 4 bases for V and 1 base for J; bases not matched to a gene: 3. Germline V lookup: CDR1 SGHRS, CDR2 YFSETQ. The CDR3 has 15 residues. CDR3 nucleotides: TGCGCCAGCAGCGCGGACAGGGAGAACACCGGGGAGCTGTTTTTT. It specifies CASSADRENTGELFF.

This clonotype was picked up many times. The chain has TRBV20-1 and TRBJ1-1, with 7 bases aligning to TRBD1. Germline trimming cut 2 bases from V and 5 bases from J; bases unmatched to any gene: 5. The CDR3 is 13 residues long. Germline CDR1 DFQATT, CDR2 SNEGSKA (reference sequence). This CDR3 is CSARPGGRTEAFF. Written as DNA, the CDR3 is TGCAGTGCTAGACCAGGGGGAAGGACTGAAGCTTTCTTT.

This clonotype occurred many times. This chain uses TRBV11-3 with TRBJ2-2, with D hard to call. Trimming took off 5 bases at V and 0 bases at J, with 7 bases between the two ends. Looked up from germline, CDR1 is SGHNT and CDR2 is YENEEA. This CDR3 comprises 14 residues. Here the CDR3 DNA reads TGTGCCAGCAGCCCCCGGGCGAACACCGGGGAGCTGTTTTTT. Residues: CASSPRANTGELFF.

This sequence joins TRBV2 and TRBJ1-6; 8 bases match TRBD1. CDR3 size: 17 residues. From germline, CDR1 is SNHLY and CDR2 FYNNEI. The V gene end was trimmed by 5 bases and the J gene end by 0 bases; junction bases not matched to a gene: 6. The CDR3 protein is CASSSNDRGSYNSPLHF. Written as DNA, the CDR3 is TGTGCCAGCAGTAGTAACGACAGGGGCTCCTATAATTCACCCCTCCACTTT.

The sample holds many counts of this clonotype. The V call is TRBV3-1, the J call TRBJ2-7; 7 bases agree with TRBD1. CDR1 is LGHDT, CDR2 YNNKEL, per germline (reference sequence). The CDR3 totals 12 residues. With 4 bases clipped from V and 7 bases from J, the junction kept 4 bases outside the gene matches. CDR3 bases: TGTGCCAGCAGCCTAGACAGGGTTGAGCAGTACTTC. Amino acids: CASSLDRVEQYF.

There are many counts of this clonotype. The chain employs TRBV30 and TRBJ1-2; 8 bases are shared with TRBD1. Germline V gene lookup returns CDR1 GTSNPN and CDR2 SVGIG (reference sequence). CDR3 length equals 13 residues. J gave up 7 bases and V 3 bases, and 7 bases lay outside the gene matches. CDR3 residues: CAWSPGGAFGYTF. DNA for the CDR3: TGTGCCTGGAGCCCAGGGGGCGCGTTTGGCTACACCTTC. The whole variable domain, remainder taken from reference TRBV30 and TRBJ1-2, is SQTIHQWPATLVQPVGSPLSLECTVEGTSNPNLYWYRQAAGRGLQLLFYSVGIGQISSEVPQNLSASRPQDRQFILSSKKLLLSDSGFYLCAWSPGGAFGYTFGSGTRLTVV.

The CDR3 sequence: CASYQANEKLFF. CDR3 nucleotide sequence: TGTGCCAGCTATCAGGCAAATGAAAAACTGTTTTTT. The V gene is TRBV6-2 or TRBV6-3, the J gene TRBJ1-4; D unclear. This CDR3 is 12 amino acids long. V lost 8 bases and J 5 bases, leaving 9 bases between the germline ends. Germline values: CDR1 MNHEY, CDR2 SVGEGT.

This clonotype was observed a handful of times. The chain uses TRBV5-5 and TRBJ1-4; D gene uncertain. Germline V CDR1 and CDR2: SGHKS, YYEKEE (reference sequence). The germline V and J ends were trimmed by 0 bases and 3 bases, with 15 bases remaining between them. CDR3 length: 17 amino acids. The CDR3 region has the DNA TGTGCCAGCAGCTTGGGGCTCTCAACTGTGGCTAATGAAAAACTGTTTTTT. As protein: CASSLGLSTVANEKLFF.

The sample holds many counts of this clonotype. The chain carries TRBV29-1 and TRBJ2-5; D tentatively reads TRBD1 or TRBD2 (6 bases each). Trimming pared 3 bases from V and 4 bases from J, leaving 9 bases between. CDR1 is SQVTM, CDR2 ANQGSEA, per germline. The CDR3 covers 12 residues. CDR3 amino acids: CSVDEGGETQYF. The CDR3, as DNA: TGCAGCGTTGACGAGGGGGGAGAGACCCAGTACTTC.

This clonotype was observed many times. The V call is TRBV12-3 or TRBV12-4, the J call TRBJ1-4, with 10 bases fitting TRBD1. After removal of 6 bases from V and 8 bases from J, the junction contained 6 bases not matched to a gene. The CDR3 covers 14 residues. This CDR3 reads CASRRQGAVEKLFF. Here the CDR3 DNA reads TGTGCCAGCAGGAGACAGGGGGCTGTGGAAAAACTGTTTTTT.

About this clonotype itself: A much larger clonotype is one base distant, so this may be a read error. The V gene is TRBV7-9, the J gene TRBJ1-2; no firm D call. Germline values: CDR1 SEHNR, CDR2 FQNEAQ (reference sequence). V lost 3 bases and J lost 5, with 13 bases in between. The CDR3 covers 14 residues. Here the CDR3 DNA reads TGTGCCAGCAGCTTCCTTTCCGGTGAATATGGCTACACCTTC. Its translation: CASSFLSGEYGYTF. The full variable domain, with the rest looked up from reference TRBV7-9 and TRBJ1-2, is DTGVSQNPRHKITKRGQNVTFRCDPISEHNRLYWYRQTLGQGPEFLTYFQNEAQLEKSRLLSDRFSAERPKGSFSTLEIQRTEQGDSAMYLCASSFLSGEYGYTFGSGTRLTVV.

This clonotype was detected ten times or more. The V and J genes are TRBV24-1 and TRBJ1-2; D is possibly TRBD1 (5 bases). The CDR3 length is 14 residues. Germline assignment: CDR1 KGHDR and CDR2 SFDVKD. V was trimmed by 1 base and J by 2 bases, leaving 7 bases between them. CDR3 loop: CATSDLNRNYGYTF. The CDR3 region has the DNA TGTGCCACCAGTGATTTAAACAGGAACTATGGCTACACCTTC.

This clonotype was recorded many times. V is TRBV11-2 and J is TRBJ2-3; TRBD2 matches at 9 bases. V lost 5 bases and J lost 2; bases outside the gene matches: 8. CDR1 and CDR2 (germline): SGHAT, FQNNGV. This CDR3 has 16 amino acids. This chain's CDR3 is CASSPRGGGDTDTQYF. CDR3 bases: TGTGCCAGCAGCCCCCGAGGCGGGGGGGACACAGATACGCAGTATTTT.

This clonotype was detected ten times or more. The chain links TRBV4-1 to TRBJ2-5, with D perhaps TRBD1 (6 bases). Germline V lookup: CDR1 MGHRA, CDR2 YSYEKL. Deletions cut 4 bases from V and 5 bases from J, with 14 bases between. This CDR3 has 14 residues. The CDR3 DNA reads TGCGCCAGCAGCCCATGGGACACAGGGGAGACCCAGTACTTC. Translating it yields CASSPWDTGETQYF.

The chain employs TRBV15 and TRBJ1-6; D perhaps matches TRBD1 (5 bases). V was clipped by 3 bases and J by 6 bases, with 12 bases between them. CDR1 is LNHNV, CDR2 YYDKDF, per germline (reference sequence). The CDR3 loop spans 15 amino acids. CDR3: CATSSPGRVNSPLHF. CDR3 nucleotides: TGTGCCACCAGCAGTCCGGGACGGGTTAATTCACCCCTCCACTTT.